This T cell receptor (beta chain) stems from a study of blood T cell repertoires in COVID-19 (dated by TCRdb to about 2020). Study-level background: Samples from collaborators originated in the United States, Italy and Spain and spanned both the acute and convalescent phases of COVID-19. The prospective study material was composed of cDNA or gDNA derived from T cells, B-cell-depleted T cells, or PBMCs. Deeply sampled blood TCRbeta repertoires from subjects exposed to, actively infected with, or recovered from COVID-19 were included in the dataset. The repertoires were released in a freely available public database meant as a resource for research on the immune response to SARS-CoV-2. Samples came from the ongoing ImmuneRACE study (first 160 participants) plus 1,254 subjects from 6 global collaborators. Nearly every sample came with metadata listing a de-identified subject ID, COVID-19 status, age in years and sex. Where available, HLA class I and class II types were taken from metadata supplied by the sample provider and were not determined by assay-based typing. Broader findings and caveats from the paper: The quantity of clinical and demographic metadata differed by source and by participant and was supplied without curation.

At one collaborating source in Seattle, patients were enrolled during active infection and were followed longitudinally through the course of disease. Collaborating institutions collected whole blood in K2EDTA tubes following their own protocols. For TCRbeta analysis, collaborator samples were shipped as frozen whole blood, as isolated PBMCs, or as DNA extracted from either sample type. Comments on this clone: Its antigen is unknown. Base qualities are not recorded, but no much larger clone differs from it by a single base.

Trimming removed 2 bases from V and 4 bases from J; the gene matches leave 5 bases unexplained. CDR1 and CDR2, per the germline V gene, are MGHRA and YSYEKL. Reading from cysteine to phenylalanine, the CDR3 counts 16 amino acids. Only CDR3 DNA is held: 48 bases, read in frame from base 1. The immunoSEQ Assay, a bias-controlled multiplex PCR, was used to amplify TCRbeta CDR3 regions from genomic DNA. In the original analysis: Nucleated cell counts per sample were estimated from amplification of reference gene primers within the assay. Sequence reads were collapsed and filtered to measure the absolute abundance of every unique TCRbeta CDR3 rearrangement. For each sample, productive Simpson clonality was calculated by taking the square root of Simpson's diversity index across productive rearrangements. The table was pulled from immuneACCESS by TCRdb, which kept in-frame rearrangements only. Such tables lose some clones; where checked, under half of the loss comes from unresolved V genes, and the rest has no known cause. D and trimming were read from the DNA, whereas the V and J calls and clone size are those reported in that table. For this sample the table gives 350,000 or so clones, of which approximately 89% were detected only once. Around 3.9% of the sample is taken by the ten largest.

This receptor was obtained from a woman aged 60-75 years with COVID-19, enrolled during active disease. Sequenced: peripheral blood. The chain uses TRBV4-1 and TRBJ1-4, and 9 bases in between align with TRBD1. The CDR3 in this case is CASSQLQGARNEKLFF. The DNA sequence is given as TGCGCCAGCAGCCAATTACAGGGGGCCCGTAATGAAAAACTGTTTTTT.